Below, 25 T cell receptor beta chains from the same sample are listed, as sequenced in a study of cytomegalovirus exposure and HLA in healthy donors. The PCR ran on 60 Vbeta and 13 Jbeta primers. Some clones are missing from TCRdb's copy, which holds only in-frame ones; the method was immunoSEQ multiplex PCR. The data show about 160,000 clones, with 65% to 85% seen just once and about 7% held by the top ten. Source material: PBMCs. Receptors originate from a middle-aged man in good health and CMV-seropositive.

V gene TRBV7-2 combines with J gene TRBJ2-3, with TRBD2 matching over 7 bases. Trimming removed 5 bases from V and 1 base from J; junction bases left unmatched: 6. Germline CDR1 and CDR2: SGHTA and FQGNSA. This CDR3 region has 15 residues. CDR3 sequence reads: CASSRYRGGTDTQYF. The CDR3 DNA follows: TGTGCCAGCAGCCGTTATCGGGGGGGCACAGATACGCAGTATTTT. The full variable domain, its missing parts supplied by reference TRBV7-2 and TRBJ2-3, is GAGVSQSPSNKVTEKGKDVELRCDPISGHTALYWYRQSLGQGLEFLIYFQGNSAPDKSGLPSDRFSAERTGGSVSTLTIQRTQQEDSAVYLCASSRYRGGTDTQYFGPGTRLTVL.

This clone was counted between two and nine times. The V gene is TRBV6-6, the J gene TRBJ2-7, with 8 bases identical to TRBD2. This CDR3 is 13 amino acids long. With 11 bases clipped from V and 6 bases from J, the junction kept 12 bases outside the gene matches. CDR1 MNHNY and CDR2 SVGAGI come from the germline V gene (reference sequence). CDR3 DNA sequence: TGTGCCTGCTCCCGAGCGGGGGCGCGCGAGCAGTACTTC. It codes for CACSRAGAREQYF.

CDR3 nucleotide sequence: TGCGCCAGCAGCCAAAACAGCATATCCTACGAGCAGTACTTC. It specifies CASSQNSISYEQYF. V gene TRBV4-1 combines with J gene TRBJ2-7, with D unresolved. Germline loops: CDR1 MGHRA, CDR2 YSYEKL. Trimming cost V 2 bases and J 1 base, with 9 bases left between them. The CDR3 has 14 amino acids.

The sample holds one count of this clone. The chain employs TRBV7-2 and TRBJ2-3, with D possibly being TRBD1 (5 bases). V lost 5 bases and J lost 0, with 12 bases in between. CDR3 length equals 15 residues. Germline V gene sequence: CDR1 SGHTA, CDR2 FQGNSA. The CDR3 reads CASSVRVSSTDTQYF. The CDR3 coding sequence is TGTGCCAGCAGCGTCAGGGTATCTAGCACAGATACGCAGTATTTT.

This clone was counted a few times. Here the CDR3 reads CASVRGTGSAEAFF. The CDR3 nucleotides read TGTGCCAGCGTACGTGGGACAGGCTCCGCTGAAGCTTTCTTT. The chain has TRBV6-6 and TRBJ1-1, with 8 bases that match TRBD1. CDR1 MNHNY and CDR2 SVGAGI come from the germline V gene (reference sequence). V shed 8 bases and J 6 bases; nucleotides not matched to a gene: 11. The CDR3 is 14 residues long.

The chain couples TRBV6-5 to TRBJ1-1; D not resolved. The CDR3 runs to 16 residues. CDR1 is MNHEY, CDR2 SVGAGI, per germline. V was trimmed by 0 bases and J by 1 base, leaving 12 bases between them. The CDR3 sequence: CASSYSSRYTNTEAFF. The CDR3 DNA follows: TGTGCCAGCAGTTACTCCAGCAGGTACACGAACACTGAAGCTTTCTTT.

The J gene is TRBJ2-1, the V gene TRBV30, with 8 bases lining up with TRBD1. The V gene end was trimmed by 5 bases and the J gene end by 6 bases; junction bases not matched to a gene: 6. This CDR3 region has 13 residues. Germline CDR1 GTSNPN, CDR2 SVGIG (reference sequence). The CDR3 nucleotides are TGTGCCTGGGGCAGGGGGCGGGTCAATGAGCAGTTCTTC. This encodes CAWGRGRVNEQFF.

This clone was seen only a few times. The sample contains more than one DNA sequence encoding this CDR3. The chain combines TRBV7-2 with TRBJ2-5, with D uncertain. Trimming cost V 1 base and J 2 bases, with 8 bases left between them. The CDR3 has 14 amino acids. Per germline, CDR1 SGHTA and CDR2 FQGNSA. The CDR3 loop reads CASSLGARQETQYF. CDR3 coding DNA: TGTGCCAGCAGCTTAGGGGCCCGGCAAGAGACCCAGTACTTC.

In regard to this clone: The same CDR3 arises from other DNA sequences in this sample as well. This chain connects TRBV2 to TRBJ2-3; 10 bases match TRBD1. With 5 bases clipped from V and 4 bases from J, the junction kept 3 bases outside the gene matches. This CDR3 comprises 14 residues. CDR1 SNHLY and CDR2 FYNNEI come from the germline V gene. The CDR3 coding sequence is TGTGCCAGCAGTTCCGGGACAGGGGCAGATACGCAGTATTTT. Its protein product is CASSSGTGADTQYF.

This clone was recorded only once. The chain employs TRBV14 and TRBJ1-6; D unresolved. This CDR3 contains 14 residues. Deletions cut 5 bases from V and 10 bases from J, with 15 bases between. Looked up from germline, CDR1 is SGHDN and CDR2 is FVKESK. The CDR3 sequence is CASSDRGIGSPLHF. The CDR3 DNA reads as TGTGCCAGCAGCGACCGGGGAATCGGATCACCCCTCCACTTT.

The CDR3 loop is CASKRGTPWDEYSPLHF. The CDR3 bases are TGTGCCAGCAAAAGGGGGACCCCTTGGGACGAGTATTCACCCCTCCACTTT. The J gene is TRBJ1-6, the V gene TRBV2, with D possibly being TRBD1 (6 bases). Trimming took off 7 bases at V and 8 bases at J, with 24 bases between the two ends. There are 17 residues in the CDR3. Germline CDR1 SNHLY, CDR2 FYNNEI.

This rearrangement joins TRBV2 to TRBJ2-7; no clear D gene. The length of the CDR3 is 14 residues. CDR1 SNHLY and CDR2 FYNNEI come from the germline V gene. With 6 bases removed from V and 6 bases from J, the gap between germline ends came to 18 bases. The CDR3 sequence: CASSAIQTGIEQYF. The CDR3 coding sequence is TGTGCCAGCAGCGCGATTCAGACGGGTATCGAGCAGTACTTC.

This chain joins TRBV5-4 and TRBJ1-2; D ambiguous. CDR1 is SGHNT and CDR2 is YYREEE in the germline V gene (reference sequence). Trimming removed 0 bases at V and 1 base at J, with 10 bases between. There are 15 residues in the CDR3. The CDR3 coding sequence is TGTGCCAGCAGCTTGGAGCTACAGAATAACTATGGCTACACCTTC. It codes for CASSLELQNNYGYTF.

This CDR3 reads CASSVGGGPGDEQFF. CDR3 in DNA: TGTGCCAGCAGCGTAGGCGGGGGGCCAGGTGATGAGCAGTTCTTC. The V call is TRBV9, the J call TRBJ2-1; TRBD2 matches 8 bases. The CDR3 is made up of 15 amino acids. CDR1 and CDR2 from the germline V gene are SGDLS and YYNGEE. V lost 0 bases, J lost 8 bases, and 7 bases stayed unmatched.

This rearrangement joins TRBV7-9 to TRBJ1-6; 8 bases are shared with TRBD1. V shed 5 bases and J 7 bases; nucleotides not matched to a gene: 7. Germline V lookup: CDR1 SEHNR, CDR2 FQNEAQ (reference sequence). The CDR3 has 15 residues. CDR3 bases: TGTGCCAGCAGCCAAGACAGGGGCTCGAATTCACCCCTCCACTTT. Translated, it gives CASSQDRGSNSPLHF. Variable domain in full (rest from reference TRBV7-9 and TRBJ1-6): DTGVSQNPRHKITKRGQNVTFRCDPISEHNRLYWYRQTLGQGPEFLTYFQNEAQLEKSRLLSDRFSAERPKGSFSTLEIQRTEQGDSAMYLCASSQDRGSNSPLHFGNGTRLTVT.

The V call is TRBV7-3, the J call TRBJ1-2; no definite D call. Germline V gene sequence: CDR1 SGHTA, CDR2 FQGTGA. CDR3 length: 14 residues. Trimming pared 5 bases from V and 2 bases from J, leaving 12 bases between. CDR3 sequence: CASSPRPGNYGYTF. For the CDR3, the DNA is TGTGCCAGCAGCCCTCGACCCGGGAACTATGGCTACACCTTC.

J is TRBJ2-1 and V is TRBV29-1; the D gene is possibly TRBD1 (6 bases). CDR3 length: 13 residues. V shed 7 bases and J shed 6 bases, with 16 bases lying between them. The germline gives CDR1 SQVTM, CDR2 ANQGSEA. The CDR3 region has the DNA TGCAGCGGGGTTGTGGGGGCGGTCAATGAGCAGTTCTTC. Translating gives CSGVVGAVNEQFF.

The V call is TRBV15, the J call TRBJ1-5, with 8 bases that match TRBD1. CDR3 length equals 15 residues. Germline V lookup: CDR1 LNHNV, CDR2 YYDKDF (reference sequence). With V trimmed by 5 bases and J by 1 base, 4 bases remained unmatched. This CDR3 is CATSSDRGSNQPQHF. In DNA, the CDR3 is TGTGCCACCAGCTCTGACAGGGGAAGCAATCAGCCCCAGCATTTT.

This clone came up a few times. The V gene is TRBV30, the J gene TRBJ2-1, with 9 nucleotides matching TRBD2. This CDR3 comprises 13 residues. Germline V gene sequence: CDR1 GTSNPN, CDR2 SVGIG (reference sequence). The V and J ends lost 3 bases and 7 bases, in that order; junction bases with no gene match: 4. In DNA, the CDR3 is TGTGCCTGGAGGGGGACTAGCAGGAATGAGCAGTTCTTC. Translating gives CAWRGTSRNEQFF.

V gene TRBV19 combines with J gene TRBJ2-7; D is uncertain. Per the germline V gene, CDR1 is LNHDA and CDR2 is SQIVND (reference sequence). There are 14 residues in the CDR3. Trimming took 5 bases from V and 0 from J, leaving 11 bases between them. The CDR3 DNA sequence: TGTGCCAGTAGTGCCTTAATGAGCTCCTACGAGCAGTACTTC. Protein sequence: CASSALMSSYEQYF.

This clone was found once. V and J are TRBV30 and TRBJ1-1, with D unclear. The CDR3 consists of 14 residues. In germline, CDR1 is GTSNPN, CDR2 SVGIG (reference sequence). The ends were cut back, 0 bases at V and 5 bases at J, with 13 bases in the middle. DNA of the CDR3: TGTGCCTGGAGTGTAATCGGGGTAGGGACTGAAGCTTTCTTT. It is translated as CAWSVIGVGTEAFF.

The V call is TRBV5-1, the J call TRBJ1-1; no definite D call. Trimming stripped 0 bases from V and 4 bases from J, with 10 bases between. CDR3 length: 14 amino acids. Germline V CDR1 and CDR2: SGHRS, YFSETQ. The CDR3 DNA sequence: TGCGCCAGCAGCTTGGGAGGGTTGGCCACTGAAGCTTTCTTT. Its translation: CASSLGGLATEAFF.

J is TRBJ1-1 and V is TRBV4-3; TRBD1 aligns across 7 bases. The V gene's germline CDR1 is LGHNA and CDR2 YSLEER. V was clipped by 1 base and J by 6 bases; unmatched bases: 5. The CDR3 contains 14 residues. The DNA of the CDR3 is TGCGCCAGCAGCCAAGCGGGGACAGCCCCTGAAGCTTTCTTT. Its translation is CASSQAGTAPEAFF.

This chain uses TRBV7-2 with TRBJ1-3; no clear D. This CDR3 is 15 amino acids long. Germline V gives CDR1 SGHTA, CDR2 FQGNSA. V shed 3 bases and J shed 1 base, with 10 bases lying between them. CDR3 protein: CASSLWVGSGNTIYF. CDR3 nucleotide sequence: TGTGCCAGCAGCTTGTGGGTCGGGTCTGGAAACACCATATATTTT.

The V and J genes are TRBV25-1 and TRBJ2-1; a possible D gene is TRBD2 (6 bases). The CDR3 has 15 amino acids. The ends were cut back, 4 bases at V and 6 bases at J, with 16 bases in the middle. Per germline, CDR1 MGHDK and CDR2 SYGVNS. The CDR3 sequence: CASSGDGRKGNEQFF. The CDR3 region has the DNA TGTGCCAGCAGTGGGGACGGGAGAAAGGGCAATGAGCAGTTCTTC. The variable domain in full, with the rest retrieved from reference TRBV25-1 and TRBJ2-1, is EADIYQTPRYLVIGTGKKITLECSQTMGHDKMYWYQQDPGMELHLIHYSYGVNSTEKGDLSSESTVSRIRTEHFPLTLESARPSHTSQYLCASSGDGRKGNEQFFGPGTRLTVL.